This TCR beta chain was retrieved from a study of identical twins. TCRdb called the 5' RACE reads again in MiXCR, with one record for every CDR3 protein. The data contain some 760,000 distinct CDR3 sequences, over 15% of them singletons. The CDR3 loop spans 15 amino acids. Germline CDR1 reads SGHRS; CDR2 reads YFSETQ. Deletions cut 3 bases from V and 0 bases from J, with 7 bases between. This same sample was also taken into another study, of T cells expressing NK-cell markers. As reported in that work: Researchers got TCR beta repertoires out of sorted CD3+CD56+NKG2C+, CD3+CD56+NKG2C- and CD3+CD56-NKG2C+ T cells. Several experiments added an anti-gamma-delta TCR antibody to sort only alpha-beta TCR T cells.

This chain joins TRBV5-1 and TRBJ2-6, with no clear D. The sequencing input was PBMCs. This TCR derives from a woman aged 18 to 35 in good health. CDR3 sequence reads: CASSSGYSGANVLTF. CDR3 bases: TGCGCCAGCAGCTCCGGCTACTCTGGGGCCAACGTCCTGACTTTC. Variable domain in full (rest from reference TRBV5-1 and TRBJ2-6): KAGVTQTPRYLIKTRGQQVTLSCSPISGHRSVSWYQQTPGQGLQFLFEYFSETQRNKGNFPGRFSGRQFSNSRSEMNVSTLELGDSALYLCASSSGYSGANVLTFGAGSRLTVL.